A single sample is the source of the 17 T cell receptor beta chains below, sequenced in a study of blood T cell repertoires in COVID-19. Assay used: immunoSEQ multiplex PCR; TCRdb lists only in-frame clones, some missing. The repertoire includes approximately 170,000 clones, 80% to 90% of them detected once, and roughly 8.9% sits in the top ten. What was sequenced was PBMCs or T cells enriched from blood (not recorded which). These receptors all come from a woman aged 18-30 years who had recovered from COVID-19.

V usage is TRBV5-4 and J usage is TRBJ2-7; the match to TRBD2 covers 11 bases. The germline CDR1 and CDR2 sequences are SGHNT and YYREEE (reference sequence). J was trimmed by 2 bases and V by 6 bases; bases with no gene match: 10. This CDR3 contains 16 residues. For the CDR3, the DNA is TGTGCCAGCAACAACGTGGGGACTAGCGGTGCCTACGAGCAGTACTTC. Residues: CASNNVGTSGAYEQYF.

CDR3 nucleotide sequence: TGCGCCAGCAGCTTGGCCGAGGCGTCTAGCTCTGGAAACACCATATATTTT. It translates to CASSLAEASSSGNTIYF. This chain links TRBV5-1 with TRBJ1-3, with unresolved D. The germline V gene encodes CDR1 SGHRS and CDR2 YFSETQ. The CDR3 contains 17 residues. V lost 0 bases and J 0 bases, leaving 13 bases between the germline ends.

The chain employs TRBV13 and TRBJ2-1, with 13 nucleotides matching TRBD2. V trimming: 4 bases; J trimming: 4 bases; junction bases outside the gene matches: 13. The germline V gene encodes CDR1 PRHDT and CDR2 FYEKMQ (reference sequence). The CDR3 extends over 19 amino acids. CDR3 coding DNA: TGTGCCAGCAGCTCCTGGGCGTCTACTAGCGGGGGGGTATACAATGAGCAGTTCTTC. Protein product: CASSSWASTSGGVYNEQFF.

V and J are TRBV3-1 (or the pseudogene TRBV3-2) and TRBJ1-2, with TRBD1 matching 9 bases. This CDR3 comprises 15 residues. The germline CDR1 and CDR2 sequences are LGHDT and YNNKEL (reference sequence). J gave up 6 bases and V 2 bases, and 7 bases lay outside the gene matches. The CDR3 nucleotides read TGTGCCAGCAGCCAACCTAAACAGGGGGCAGATGGCTACACCTTC. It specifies CASSQPKQGADGYTF.

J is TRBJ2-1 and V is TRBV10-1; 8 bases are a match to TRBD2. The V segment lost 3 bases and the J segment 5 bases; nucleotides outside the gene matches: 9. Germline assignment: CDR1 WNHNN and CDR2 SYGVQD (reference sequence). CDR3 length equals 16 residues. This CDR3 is CASSDHTGLADNEQFF. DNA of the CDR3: TGCGCCAGCAGTGACCATACCGGACTAGCCGACAATGAGCAGTTCTTC.

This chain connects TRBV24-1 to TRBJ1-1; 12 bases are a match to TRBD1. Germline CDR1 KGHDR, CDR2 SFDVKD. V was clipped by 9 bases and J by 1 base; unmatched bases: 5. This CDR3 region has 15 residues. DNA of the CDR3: TGTGCCACCCGGGACAGGGGGCTGAAGAACACTGAAGCTTTCTTT. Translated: CATRDRGLKNTEAFF.

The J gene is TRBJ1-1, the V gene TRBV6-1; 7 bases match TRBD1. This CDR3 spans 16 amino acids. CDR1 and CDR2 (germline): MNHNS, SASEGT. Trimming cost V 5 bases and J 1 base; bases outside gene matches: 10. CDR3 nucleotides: TGTGCCAGCAGTAAAGAAGGGGGCAGAGCGAACACTGAAGCTTTCTTT. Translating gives CASSKEGGRANTEAFF.

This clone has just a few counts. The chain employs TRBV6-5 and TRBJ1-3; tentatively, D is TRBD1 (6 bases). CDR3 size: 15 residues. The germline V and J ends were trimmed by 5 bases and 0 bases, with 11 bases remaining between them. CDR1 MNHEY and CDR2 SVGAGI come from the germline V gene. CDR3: CASSRQDHSGNTIYF. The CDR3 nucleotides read TGTGCCAGCAGTCGACAGGACCACTCTGGAAACACCATATATTTT.

The CDR3 DNA sequence: TGTGCCAGCTCACCACCGGGACAGGAGGCTGGCTACACCTTC. It codes for CASSPPGQEAGYTF. V is TRBV18 and J is TRBJ1-2, with TRBD1 matching 8 bases. The ends lost 0 bases at V and 7 bases at J; junction bases unmatched: 4. Germline assignment: CDR1 KGHSH and CDR2 LQKENI. This CDR3 comprises 14 residues.

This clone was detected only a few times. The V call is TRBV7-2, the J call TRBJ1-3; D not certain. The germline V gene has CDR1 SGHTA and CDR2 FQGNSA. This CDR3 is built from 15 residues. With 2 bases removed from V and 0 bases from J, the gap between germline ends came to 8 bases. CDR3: CASSLSHFSGNTIYF. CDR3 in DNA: TGTGCCAGCAGCTTATCACATTTCTCTGGAAACACCATATATTTT.

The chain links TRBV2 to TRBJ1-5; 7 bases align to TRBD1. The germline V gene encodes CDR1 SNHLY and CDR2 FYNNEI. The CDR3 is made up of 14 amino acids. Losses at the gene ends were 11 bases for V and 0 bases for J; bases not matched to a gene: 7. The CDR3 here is CAGHRGGSNQPQHF. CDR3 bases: TGTGCCGGCCACAGGGGAGGTAGCAATCAGCCCCAGCATTTT. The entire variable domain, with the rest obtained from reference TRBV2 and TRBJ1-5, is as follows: EPEVTQTPSHQVTQMGQEVILRCVPISNHLYFYWYRQILGQKVEFLVSFYNNEISEKSEIFDDQFSVERPDGSNFTLKIRSTKLEDSAMYFCAGHRGGSNQPQHFGDGTRLSIL.

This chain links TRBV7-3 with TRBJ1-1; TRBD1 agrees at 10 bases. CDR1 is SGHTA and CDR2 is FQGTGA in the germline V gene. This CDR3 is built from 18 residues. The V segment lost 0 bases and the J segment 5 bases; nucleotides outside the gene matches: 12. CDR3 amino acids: CASSLTDRGVVTKTEAFF. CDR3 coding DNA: TGTGCCAGCAGCTTAACGGACAGGGGGGTAGTAACGAAGACTGAAGCTTTCTTT.

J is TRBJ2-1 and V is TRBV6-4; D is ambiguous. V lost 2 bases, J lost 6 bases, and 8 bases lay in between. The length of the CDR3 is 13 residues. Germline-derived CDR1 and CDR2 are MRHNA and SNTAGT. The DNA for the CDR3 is TGTGCCAGCAGTGACGGTAGATTCAATGAGCAGTTCTTC. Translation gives CASSDGRFNEQFF.

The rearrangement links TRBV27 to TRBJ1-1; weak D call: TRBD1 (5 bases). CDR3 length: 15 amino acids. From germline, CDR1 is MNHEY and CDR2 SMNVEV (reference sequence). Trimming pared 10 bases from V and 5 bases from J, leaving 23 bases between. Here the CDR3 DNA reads TGTGCCACCCTAAAGGCAGGGTATGGTTTTACTGAAGCTTTCTTT. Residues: CATLKAGYGFTEAFF.

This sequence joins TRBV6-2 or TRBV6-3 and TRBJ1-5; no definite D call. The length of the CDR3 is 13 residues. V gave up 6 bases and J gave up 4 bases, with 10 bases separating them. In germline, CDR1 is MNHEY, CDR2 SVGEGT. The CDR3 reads CASSHDTNQPQHF. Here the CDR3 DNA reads TGTGCCAGCAGCCATGACACTAATCAGCCCCAGCATTTT.

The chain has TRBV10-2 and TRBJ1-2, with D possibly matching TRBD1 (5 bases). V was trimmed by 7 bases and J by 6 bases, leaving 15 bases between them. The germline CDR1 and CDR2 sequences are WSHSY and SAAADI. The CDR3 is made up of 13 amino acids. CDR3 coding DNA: TGCGCCAGCACCTTCTCCAGGGTGGATGGCTACACCTTC. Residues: CASTFSRVDGYTF.

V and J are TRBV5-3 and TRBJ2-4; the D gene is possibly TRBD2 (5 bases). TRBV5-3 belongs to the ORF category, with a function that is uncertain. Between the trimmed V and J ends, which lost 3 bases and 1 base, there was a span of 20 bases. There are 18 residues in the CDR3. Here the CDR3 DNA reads TGTGCCAGAAGCTGGACGCGCAGGTGGACTCAGGCCAAAAACATTCAGTACTTC. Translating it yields CARSWTRRWTQAKNIQYF.